Only a few counts were recorded for the clone carrying this T cell receptor (beta chain). The antigen is not known. This specimen belongs to a study of cytomegalovirus exposure and HLA in healthy donors. This CDR3 has 19 residues. PCR primers comprised 60 Vbeta and 13 Jbeta primers. Data came from immunoSEQ multiplex PCR; TCRdb stores just in-frame clones and leaves some out. The data hold 120,000 or so clones, with under 20% observed a single time. General study results and limits: Rates of TCR association differed by HLA locus in a later analysis, with DRB1 highest and HLA-C lowest. Clonal expansion was found to be greater in HLA-associated TCR beta chains than in equally common others in a later analysis.

Sequencing was performed on PBMCs. This sequence originates from a female donor in good health and CMV-seropositive. The chain has TRBV21-1 and TRBJ2-7; the DNA was not compared with TRBD2, the D call given in the table. TRBV21-1 constitutes a pseudogene. CDR3 in DNA: TGTGCCAGCAGCATTCAGTGGACTAGCGGGAGAGGAGCTTCGTACGAGCAGTACTTC. It encodes CASSIQWTSGRGASYEQYF.